Below, 17 T cell receptor beta chains from the same sample are listed, as sequenced in a study of blood T cell repertoires in COVID-19. Sequencing was performed with immunoSEQ multiplex PCR; in TCRdb, only in-frame clones are kept and a portion is missing. The sample has a few hundred thousand clones, 90% seen once. The sample was peripheral blood. Receptors were obtained from a woman under 40 with COVID-19, enrolled during active disease.

This chain links TRBV29-1 with TRBJ1-5; D may be TRBD1 (5 bases). There are 13 residues in the CDR3. The V end was cut by 6 bases, the J end by 9 bases, with 18 bases between. The germline V gene has CDR1 SQVTM and CDR2 ANQGSEA. The CDR3: CSVEAGGEGPQHF. CDR3 in DNA: TGCAGCGTCGAGGCCGGGGGGGAAGGGCCCCAGCATTTT.

The chain is built from TRBV13 and TRBJ2-7; 13 bases align to TRBD2. The trim removed 5 bases at V and 0 bases at J, leaving 7 bases unmatched. Per germline, CDR1 PRHDT and CDR2 FYEKMQ (reference sequence). This CDR3 is built from 17 residues. The CDR3 loop reads CASSPYGTSGTSYEQYF. CDR3 nucleotide sequence: TGTGCCAGCAGCCCATACGGGACTAGCGGGACCTCCTACGAGCAGTACTTC.

A single count supports this clone. The CDR3 spells CASSLALTGGTEAFF. The CDR3 DNA follows: TGTGCCAGCAGCTTAGCCCTGACAGGGGGCACTGAAGCTTTCTTT. The chain combines TRBV7-9 with TRBJ1-1; TRBD1 agrees at 9 bases. V lost 0 bases to trimming and J lost 4 bases; unmatched junction nucleotides: 3. Per germline, CDR1 SEHNR and CDR2 FQNEAQ (reference sequence). The CDR3 covers 15 residues.

The chain combines TRBV7-9 with TRBJ2-3; TRBD2 might be the D (5 bases). Trimming stripped 4 bases from V and 0 bases from J, with 11 bases between. There are 15 residues in the CDR3. Germline V gene data show CDR1 as SEHNR and CDR2 as FQNEAQ (reference sequence). The DNA for the CDR3 is TGTGCCAGCAGCTCCCTAGCCTTCAGCACAGATACGCAGTATTTT. It codes for CASSSLAFSTDTQYF.

DNA for the CDR3: TGTGCCAGCAGCGTAGACGCGGGAGTTTCCGGGGAGCTGTTTTTT. It encodes CASSVDAGVSGELFF. The chain recombines TRBV9 with TRBJ2-2; 7 positions agree with TRBD2. The J segment lost 6 bases and the V segment lost 0 bases, leaving 5 bases of the junction unmatched. The length of the CDR3 is 15 residues. Germline CDR1 SGDLS, CDR2 YYNGEE. The complete variable domain, with remaining parts taken from reference TRBV9 and TRBJ2-2, reads DSGVTQTPKHLITATGQRVTLRCSPRSGDLSVYWYQQSLDQGLQFLIQYYNGEERAKGNILERFSAQQFPDLHSELNLSSLELGDSALYFCASSVDAGVSGELFFGEGSRLTVL.

This chain links TRBV6-5 with TRBJ1-1; no definite D call. V shed 2 bases and J shed 4 bases, with 11 bases lying between them. The CDR3 has 14 residues. CDR1 MNHEY and CDR2 SVGAGI come from the germline V gene. DNA for the CDR3: TGTGCCAGCAGTTACGTGCGGGGAGTCACTGAAGCTTTCTTT. This encodes CASSYVRGVTEAFF.

The chain carries TRBV25-1 and TRBJ1-6; D unresolved. Trimming left V 4 bases short and J 12 bases short, with 16 bases between. Germline CDR1 and CDR2: MGHDK and SYGVNS. This CDR3 contains 14 residues. The CDR3 region is CASSVGGGAGPLHF. For the CDR3, the DNA is TGTGCCAGCAGTGTGGGTGGCGGCGCGGGACCCCTCCACTTT.

This clone occurred once. The chain links TRBV5-1 to TRBJ2-1; TRBD2 matches 15 bases. The CDR3 spans 17 residues. After removal of 4 bases from V and 7 bases from J, the junction contained 9 bases not matched to a gene. The germline gives CDR1 SGHRS, CDR2 YFSETQ. CDR3 in amino acids: CASSLRTSGRDPNEQFF. The DNA of the CDR3 is TGCGCCAGCAGCCTTAGGACTAGCGGGAGGGACCCTAATGAGCAGTTCTTC.

In this sample, this clone turned up a few times. CDR3 sequence reads: CATSESGGYNEQFF. The CDR3 bases are TGTGCCACCAGTGAGAGCGGGGGTTACAATGAGCAGTTCTTC. J is TRBJ2-1 and V is TRBV24-1, with 8 bases fitting TRBD2. CDR1 and CDR2 (germline): KGHDR, SFDVKD. Germline trimming cut 4 bases from V and 4 bases from J; bases unmatched to any gene: 2. The CDR3 has 14 amino acids.

The chain carries TRBV20-1 and TRBJ2-7; 9 positions agree with TRBD1. This CDR3 has 15 amino acids. V shed 6 bases and J 3 bases; nucleotides not matched to a gene: 12. The germline gives CDR1 DFQATT, CDR2 SNEGSKA (reference sequence). CDR3: CSASTGGDFNYEQYF. The CDR3 DNA sequence: TGCAGTGCCAGTACAGGGGGCGATTTTAACTACGAGCAGTACTTC.

This chain links TRBV12-5 with TRBJ2-5; D perhaps matches TRBD2 (6 bases). CDR1 LGHNT and CDR2 FRNRAP come from the germline V gene. This CDR3 is built from 15 residues. V gave up 1 base and J gave up 1 base, with 10 bases separating them. The CDR3 DNA reads TGTGCTAGTGGTTTGGGACGGGGGTCCCAAGAGACCCAGTACTTC. Translated, it gives CASGLGRGSQETQYF.

The J gene is TRBJ2-5, the V gene TRBV27; 10 nucleotides match TRBD1. This CDR3 spans 15 amino acids. CDR1 is MNHEY and CDR2 is SMNVEV in the germline V gene (reference sequence). V shed 8 bases and J 1 base; nucleotides not matched to a gene: 7. The CDR3 is CASWPTGGVQETQYF. Written as DNA, the CDR3 is TGTGCCAGCTGGCCGACAGGGGGCGTCCAAGAGACCCAGTACTTC.

The rearrangement uses TRBV19 and TRBJ2-1; 11 bases are shared with TRBD2. Germline CDR1 is LNHDA and CDR2 is SQIVND (reference sequence). There are 14 residues in the CDR3. With V trimmed by 5 bases and J by 10 bases, 7 bases remained unmatched. CDR3 DNA: TGTGCCAGTAGTGAACTAGCGGGAGCGGGGGAGCAGTTCTTC. Amino acids: CASSELAGAGEQFF.

The rearrangement uses TRBV2 and TRBJ1-4; the match to TRBD1 covers 8 bases. The CDR3 totals 13 residues. The junction had 3 bases not matched to a gene; V was cut back by 4 bases and J by 8 bases. The germline V gene has CDR1 SNHLY and CDR2 FYNNEI. CDR3 DNA sequence: TGTGCCAGCAGTGGGGGGACAGGCGAAAAACTGTTTTTT. Translation: CASSGGTGEKLFF.

CDR3 nucleotides: TGCAGTGCTAGTTCTAGGGCAGGGGTACATGAAAAACTGTTTTTT. It is translated as CSASSRAGVHEKLFF. V is TRBV20-1 and J is TRBJ1-4; tentatively, D is TRBD1 (6 bases). The CDR3 covers 15 residues. Germline loops: CDR1 DFQATT, CDR2 SNEGSKA (reference sequence). V was shortened by 3 bases and J by 6 bases, with 17 bases between the two germline ends.

The V and J genes are TRBV6-5 and TRBJ2-7; D is possibly TRBD2 (6 bases). The V and J ends lost 3 bases and 0 bases respectively, with 9 bases between them. The CDR3 runs 14 residues. Germline loops: CDR1 MNHEY, CDR2 SVGAGI. CDR3 coding DNA: TGTGCCAGCAGTTATCGGGACTCCTCCTACGAGCAGTACTTC. It translates to CASSYRDSSYEQYF.

The sample holds a few counts of this clone. The chain carries TRBV29-1 and TRBJ1-1; D is perhaps TRBD1 (6 bases). This CDR3 comprises 14 residues. CDR1 and CDR2 from the germline V gene are SQVTM and ANQGSEA. Trimming stripped 6 bases from V and 6 bases from J, with 20 bases between. The CDR3 spells CSVGGGRHLAEAFF. The CDR3 DNA reads as TGCAGCGTGGGAGGGGGGCGACATCTCGCTGAAGCTTTCTTT.